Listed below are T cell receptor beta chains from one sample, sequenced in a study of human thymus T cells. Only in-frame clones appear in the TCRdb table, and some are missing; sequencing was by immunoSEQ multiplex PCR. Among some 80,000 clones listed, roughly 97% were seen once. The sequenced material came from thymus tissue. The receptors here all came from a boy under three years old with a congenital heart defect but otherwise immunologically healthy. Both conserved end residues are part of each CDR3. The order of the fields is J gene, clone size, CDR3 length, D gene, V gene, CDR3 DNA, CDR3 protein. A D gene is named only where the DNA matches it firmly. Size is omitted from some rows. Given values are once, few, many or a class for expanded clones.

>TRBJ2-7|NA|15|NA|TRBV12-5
TGTGCTAGTGGTGGAATCTCCAAGGGAACCTACGAGCAGTACTTC
CASGGISKGTYEQYF
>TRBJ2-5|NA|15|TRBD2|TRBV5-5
TGTGCCAGCAGCTTGCGGACTAGCGGGGCGGAGACCCAGTACTTC
CASSLRTSGAETQYF
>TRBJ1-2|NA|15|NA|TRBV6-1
TGTGCCAGCAGTGATAGGAAGAGAGCTAACTATGGCTACACCTTC
CASSDRKRANYGYTF
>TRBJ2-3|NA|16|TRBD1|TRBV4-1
TGCGCCAGCAGCCAAGATCAGGGGGTCGGGACAGATACGCAGTATTTT
CASSQDQGVGTDTQYF
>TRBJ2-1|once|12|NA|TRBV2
TGTGCCAGCAGTTACCGATACAATGAGCAGTTCTTC
CASSYRYNEQFF
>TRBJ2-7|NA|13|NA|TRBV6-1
TGTGCCAGCAGTGAAGAGACATCGGTCGAGCAGTACTTC
CASSEETSVEQYF
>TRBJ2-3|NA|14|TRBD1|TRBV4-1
TGCGCCAGCAGCCCGGACAGGGGGCTAGGTACGCAGTATTTT
CASSPDRGLGTQYF
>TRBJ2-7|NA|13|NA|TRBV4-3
TGCGCCAGCAGCCAAGAAGGGTTTTACGAGCAGTACTTC
CASSQEGFYEQYF
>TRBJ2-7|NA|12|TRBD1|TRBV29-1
TGCAGCGCCCGACAGGGGGGAAACGAGCAGTACTTC
CSARQGGNEQYF
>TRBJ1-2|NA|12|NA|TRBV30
TGTGCCTGGAGTGTAGGTAGGGCAGACTACACCTTC
CAWSVGRADYTF
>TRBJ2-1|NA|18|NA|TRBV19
TGTGCCAGTAGTAGTAGCCCTAGGGGACACCCAGTCTACAATGAGCAGTTCTTC
CASSSSPRGHPVYNEQFF
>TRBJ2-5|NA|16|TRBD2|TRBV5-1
TGCGCCAGCAGCTTGGGTCTAGCGGGGGGCCAAGAGACCCAGTACTTC
CASSLGLAGGQETQYF
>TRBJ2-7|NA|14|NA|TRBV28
TGTGCCAGCAGTTTAAGGCAGGTCCCCTGGGAGCAGTACTTC
CASSLRQVPWEQYF
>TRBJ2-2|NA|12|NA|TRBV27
TGTGCCAGCAGTTCAAACACCGGGGAGCTGTTTTTT
CASSSNTGELFF
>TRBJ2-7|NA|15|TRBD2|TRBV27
TGTGCCAGCAGTTTCGGGACTAGCGGGATCTACGAGCAGTACTTC
CASSFGTSGIYEQYF
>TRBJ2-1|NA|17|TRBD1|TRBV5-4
TGTGCCAGCAGCTTGGCCAAGTGGGACAGGGGGCAAAATGAGCAGTTCTTC
CASSLAKWDRGQNEQFF
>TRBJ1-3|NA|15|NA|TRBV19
TGTGCCAGTAACCCAGACTTATACTCTGGAAACACCATATATTTT
CASNPDLYSGNTIYF
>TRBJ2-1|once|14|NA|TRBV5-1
TGCGCCAGCAGCTTTGCAGGGGACCGTAATGGGCAGTTCTTC
CASSFAGDRNGQFF
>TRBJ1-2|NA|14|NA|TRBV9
TGTGCCAGCAGCGTAACCGACAGGAAGGATGGCTACACCTTC
CASSVTDRKDGYTF
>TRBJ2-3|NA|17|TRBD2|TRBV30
TGTGCCTGGAGGGGGGGCCCAAGCGGGAGAGGGGCAGATACGCAGTATTTT
CAWRGGPSGRGADTQYF
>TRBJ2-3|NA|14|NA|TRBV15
TGTGCCACCAGCGCTCGGAGGGGCACAGATACGCAGTATTTT
CATSARRGTDTQYF
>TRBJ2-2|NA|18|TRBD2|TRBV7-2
TGTGCCAGCAGCTTAGGGGCGGGACTAGCGGGGCGAACCGGGGAGCTGTTTTTT
CASSLGAGLAGRTGELFF
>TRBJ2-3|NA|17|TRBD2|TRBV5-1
TGCGCCAGCAGGGGAGGGACTAGCGGGAGACAGGCAGATACGCAGTATTTT
CASRGGTSGRQADTQYF
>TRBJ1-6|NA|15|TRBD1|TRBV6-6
TGTGCCAGCAGTTATCGGGGACAGGGAAATTCACCCCTCCACTTT
CASSYRGQGNSPLHF
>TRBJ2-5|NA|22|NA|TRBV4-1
TGCGCCAGCAGCCAAGAACGGCGAGTGGGGGACAGTCTAGCGGAGGCGGTAGAGACCCAGTACTTC
CASSQERRVGDSLAEAVETQYF
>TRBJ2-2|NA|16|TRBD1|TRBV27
TGTGCCAGCAGTTCAAGGACAGGGGATGGGACCGGGGAGCTGTTTTTT
CASSSRTGDGTGELFF
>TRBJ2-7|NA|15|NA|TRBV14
TGTGCCAGCCCCAACTGGGACAATCGAGCCTACGAGCAGTACTTC
CASPNWDNRAYEQYF
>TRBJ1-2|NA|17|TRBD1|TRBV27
TGTGCCAGCAGTTTATCGGGACAGGGGAGGGAGGACTATGGCTACACCTTC
CASSLSGQGREDYGYTF
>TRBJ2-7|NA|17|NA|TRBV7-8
TGTGCCAGCAGCTTATTGTACTTGGAGACAGGCTACTACGAGCAGTACTTC
CASSLLYLETGYYEQYF
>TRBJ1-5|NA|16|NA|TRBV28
TGTGCCAGCATAGGGGTGGGAAATAGGAGCAATCAGCCCCAGCATTTT
CASIGVGNRSNQPQHF
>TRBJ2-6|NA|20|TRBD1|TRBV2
TGTGCCAGCAGTTACGATCCTGGACAGGGGGAGAACTCTGGGGCCAACGTCCTGACTTTC
CASSYDPGQGENSGANVLTF
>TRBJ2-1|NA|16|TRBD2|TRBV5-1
TGCGCCAGCAGCCCATCCCCGACTAGCGGGGGGAATGAGCAGTTCTTC
CASSPSPTSGGNEQFF
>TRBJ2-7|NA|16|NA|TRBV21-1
TGTGCCAGCAGCAAAGACGGTCCAGGGGTCACGTGGAAGCAGTACTTC
CASSKDGPGVTWKQYF
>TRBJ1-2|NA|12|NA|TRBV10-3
TGTGCCATCAGTGACACTAACTATGGCTACACCTTC
CAISDTNYGYTF
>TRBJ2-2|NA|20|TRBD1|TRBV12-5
TGTGCTAGTGGTTTGGTTATGGGCGGGACAGGGGGCGCGGGCACCGGGGAGCTGTTTTTT
CASGLVMGGTGGAGTGELFF
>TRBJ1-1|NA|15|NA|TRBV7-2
TGTGCCAGCAGCCCCCAAGGGCGGGTGAACACTGAAGCTTTCTTT
CASSPQGRVNTEAFF
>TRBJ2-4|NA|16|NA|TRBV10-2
TGCGCCAGCAGTGACATTAACCCATGGGCCAAAAACATTCAGTACTTC
CASSDINPWAKNIQYF
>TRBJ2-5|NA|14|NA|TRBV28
TGTGCCAGCAGTTCAGAGCTTCTCTGGGAGACCCAGTACTTC
CASSSELLWETQYF
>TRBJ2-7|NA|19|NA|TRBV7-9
TGTGCCAGCAGCTTTATTAAACGGGACTCCTTGTTTCCTTACTACGAGCAGTACTTC
CASSFIKRDSLFPYYEQYF
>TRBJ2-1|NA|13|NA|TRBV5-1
TGCGCCAGCAGCTACCGACAGACCAATGAGCAGTTCTTC
CASSYRQTNEQFF
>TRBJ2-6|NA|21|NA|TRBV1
TGCACCAGCAGCCTCACAAACCGGAAACGGGACAGTAGCTCTGGGGCCAACGTCCTGACTTTC
CTSSLTNRKRDSSSGANVLTF
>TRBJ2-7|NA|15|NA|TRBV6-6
TGTGCCAGCAGTTACCAGCAGGTTCGCTCCTACGAGCAGTACTTC
CASSYQQVRSYEQYF
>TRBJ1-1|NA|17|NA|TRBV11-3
TGTGCCAGCAGCTTAGGACGTAAGGGAAAGATGAACACTGAAGCTTTCTTT
CASSLGRKGKMNTEAFF
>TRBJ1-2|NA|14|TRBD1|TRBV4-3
TGCGCCAGCAGCCAAGACCAGGGGGCTGCTGGCTACACCTTC
CASSQDQGAAGYTF
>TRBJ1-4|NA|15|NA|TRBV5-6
TGTGCCAGCAGCTCCGGGACAACTATAAGTGAAAAACTGTTTTTT
CASSSGTTISEKLFF
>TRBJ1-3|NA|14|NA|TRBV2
TGTGCCAGCAGGAAAACAGGGCTTGGAAACACCATATATTTT
CASRKTGLGNTIYF
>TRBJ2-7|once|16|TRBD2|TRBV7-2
TGTGCCAGCAGCCCCCGGACTAGCGGTCCCTCCTACGAGCAGTACTTC
CASSPRTSGPSYEQYF
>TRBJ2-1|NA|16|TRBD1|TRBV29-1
TGCAGCGTTCCGGAAGGAAGGCAGGGGGCGTGGAATGAGCAGTTCTTC
CSVPEGRQGAWNEQFF
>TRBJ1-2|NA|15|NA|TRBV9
TGTGCCAGCAGCGTCCGACGGGGGGGCTACTATGGCTACACCTTC
CASSVRRGGYYGYTF
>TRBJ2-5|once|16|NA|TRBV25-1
TGTGCCAGCAGTGGCAAAGCTTGGCAGCCCCAAGAGACCCAGTACTTC
CASSGKAWQPQETQYF
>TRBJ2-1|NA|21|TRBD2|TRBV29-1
TGCAGCGTTACCCACCTTTCCCCGGGACTAGCGGGATGGGACCGGGGCAATGAGCAGTTCTTC
CSVTHLSPGLAGWDRGNEQFF
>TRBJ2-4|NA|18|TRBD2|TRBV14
TGTGCCAGCAGCCAATTATTAGCGGGGGGGATAGCCAAAAACATTCAGTACTTC
CASSQLLAGGIAKNIQYF
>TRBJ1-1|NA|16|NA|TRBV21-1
TGTGCCAGCAGCAAAGGGGCTAACAGGGGGCGGGATGAAGCTTTCTTT
CASSKGANRGRDEAFF
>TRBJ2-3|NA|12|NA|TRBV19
TGTGCCAGTAGTACCCACACAGATACGCAGTATTTT
CASSTHTDTQYF
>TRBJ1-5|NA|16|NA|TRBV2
TGTGCCAGCAGTGACAGAATCTTATATAGCAATCAGCCCCAGCATTTT
CASSDRILYSNQPQHF
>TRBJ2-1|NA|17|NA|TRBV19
TGTGCCAGTAGCCAGCTATGGACGCTCCACTCCTACAATGAGCAGTTCTTC
CASSQLWTLHSYNEQFF
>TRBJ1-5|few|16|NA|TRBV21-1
TGTGCCAGCAGCCCCCGGGACAGGGGAGGCAATCAGCCCCAGCATTTT
CASSPRDRGGNQPQHF
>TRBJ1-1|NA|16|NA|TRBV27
TGTGCCAGCAGTTTCCACAGGGTGGGGGGAACCACTGAAGCTTTCTTT
CASSFHRVGGTTEAFF
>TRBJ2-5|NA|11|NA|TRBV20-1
TGCAGTGCTCAGCTCCAAGAGACCCAGTACTTC
CSAQLQETQYF